These 23 T cell receptor beta chains share one sample of origin, sequenced in a study of T cell clonotyping in hematopoietic cell transplantation. The time point denotes: recipient sample about 28 days before transplant, after cytoreduction. Sequencing used immunoSEQ multiplex PCR; TCRdb keeps in-frame clones, though not all of them. The top ten hold 4% to 5.5% of the sample, which has roughly 48,000 clones, roughly four fifths seen once. The material was peripheral blood mononuclear cells, obtained before stem cell transplant. These receptors were collected from a man aged 55 to 70 with myelodysplastic syndrome. Some clones in this sample may be carry-over from other donors' samples.

V and J are TRBV29-1 and TRBJ2-7; the match to TRBD2 covers 7 bases. The J segment lost 0 bases and the V segment lost 7 bases, leaving 9 bases of the junction unmatched. Germline V gene lookup returns CDR1 SQVTM and CDR2 ANQGSEA. The CDR3 has 14 residues. CDR3 loop: CSALASGNSYEQYF. The CDR3 nucleotides read TGCAGCGCCTTGGCTAGCGGTAACTCCTACGAGCAGTACTTC.

The chain combines TRBV30 with TRBJ1-2, with D unresolved. V shed 3 bases and J shed 8 bases, with 19 bases lying between them. Germline loops: CDR1 GTSNPN, CDR2 SVGIG (reference sequence). This CDR3 has 14 amino acids. The CDR3 reads CAWSFVSSGSGYTF. CDR3 bases: TGTGCCTGGAGCTTTGTATCTTCGGGGTCGGGCTACACCTTC.

This CDR3 reads CASSQDLGAGSAKNIQYF. The DNA for the CDR3 is TGCGCCAGCAGCCAAGATCTCGGTGCAGGGTCAGCCAAAAACATTCAGTACTTC. The rearrangement joins TRBV4-3 to TRBJ2-4, with a tentative D call TRBD1 (5 bases). Germline CDR1 reads LGHNA; CDR2 reads YSLEER. Between the trimmed V and J ends, which lost 0 bases and 0 bases, there was a span of 15 bases. This CDR3 comprises 18 residues.

The gene calls are TRBV19 and TRBJ1-4; D remains ambiguous. The CDR3 extends over 16 amino acids. With 7 bases removed from V and 4 bases from J, the gap between germline ends came to 19 bases. The germline gives CDR1 LNHDA, CDR2 SQIVND (reference sequence). The CDR3 coding sequence is TGTGCCAGTACGGAAAGGAGAAGCGATGGTAATGAAAAACTGTTTTTT. This gives the protein CASTERRSDGNEKLFF.

The chain has TRBV7-9 and TRBJ2-6; D may be TRBD2 (5 bases). Trimming cost V 3 bases and J 1 base, with 13 bases left between them. The CDR3 sequence is 17 residues long. Germline values: CDR1 SEHNR, CDR2 FQNEAQ (reference sequence). The chain's CDR3 is CASSFLLVRSGANVLTF. Here the CDR3 DNA reads TGTGCCAGCAGCTTTCTACTAGTTCGGTCTGGGGCCAACGTCCTGACTTTC.

The chain has TRBV12-5 and TRBJ2-2; D remains ambiguous. Germline CDR1 and CDR2: LGHNT and FRNRAP. The ends were cut back, 3 bases at V and 5 bases at J, with 4 bases in the middle. The CDR3 spans 12 residues. CDR3: CASGLRTGELFF. CDR3 nucleotides: TGTGCTAGTGGTTTAAGGACCGGGGAGCTGTTTTTT.

This chain links TRBV28 with TRBJ2-2, with a weak D call TRBD1 (6 bases). The germline CDR1 and CDR2 sequences are MDHEN and SYDVKM. This CDR3 contains 15 residues. Trimming took off 7 bases at V and 2 bases at J, with 14 bases between the two ends. The CDR3, as DNA: TGTGCCAGCAAACTGGGACAAGCCAACACCGGGGAGCTGTTTTTT. This sequence encodes CASKLGQANTGELFF.

CDR3 residues: CAITDSESYEQYF. CDR3 DNA: TGTGCCATCACGGACAGCGAATCCTACGAGCAGTACTTC. This chain connects TRBV10-3 to TRBJ2-7; a weak D match, TRBD1 (6 bases). Trimming removed 7 bases from V and 1 base from J, with 11 bases in between. Germline CDR1 reads ENHRY; CDR2 reads SYGVKD. This CDR3 is built from 13 residues.

For the CDR3, the DNA is TGTGCCAGTAGTATACCCGGGGCGCGGACCGGGGAGCTGTTTTTT. This translates into CASSIPGARTGELFF. The chain joins TRBV19 to TRBJ2-2; D might be TRBD1 or TRBD2, each matching 5 bases. This CDR3 contains 15 residues. V lost 2 bases to trimming and J lost 5 bases, with 12 bases between them. Germline V gene lookup returns CDR1 LNHDA and CDR2 SQIVND (reference sequence).

As to this clone: The identical CDR3 is also encoded by other nucleotide sequences in the sample. V is TRBV7-2 and J is TRBJ2-3; D is unresolved. V gave up 5 bases and J gave up 1 base, with 4 bases separating them. Germline CDR1 is SGHTA and CDR2 is FQGNSA. The length of the CDR3 is 12 residues. The CDR3 sequence: CASSPRTDTQYF. CDR3 bases: TGTGCCAGCAGCCCCCGCACAGATACGCAGTATTTT.

The chain has TRBV30 and TRBJ2-5; D may be TRBD2 (7 bases). The V end lost 5 bases, the J end lost 7 bases, and 20 bases lay between the germline ends. The germline gives CDR1 GTSNPN, CDR2 SVGIG (reference sequence). This CDR3 is 14 amino acids long. This CDR3 reads CAWCPGLVGGTQYF. The CDR3 nucleotides read TGTGCCTGGTGTCCCGGACTAGTAGGGGGGACCCAGTACTTC. The whole variable domain, remainder taken from reference TRBV30 and TRBJ2-5, is SQTIHQWPATLVQPVGSPLSLECTVEGTSNPNLYWYRQAAGRGLQLLFYSVGIGQISSEVPQNLSASRPQDRQFILSSKKLLLSDSGFYLCAWCPGLVGGTQYFGPGTRLLVL.

The V and J genes are TRBV4-1 and TRBJ2-2; D remains ambiguous. Germline V lookup: CDR1 MGHRA, CDR2 YSYEKL. This CDR3 is 15 amino acids long. V was clipped by 1 base and J by 1 base, with 7 bases between them. In DNA, the CDR3 is TGCGCCAGCAGCCAAGGCGATCGGAACACCGGGGAGCTGTTTTTT. Translating it yields CASSQGDRNTGELFF.

The chain uses TRBV15 and TRBJ2-3; 13 bases agree with TRBD2. This CDR3 spans 16 amino acids. Trimming took 5 bases from V and 6 from J; bases not matched to a gene: 8. The germline V gene encodes CDR1 LNHNV and CDR2 YYDKDF (reference sequence). Here the CDR3 DNA reads TGTGCCACCAGCCGACGGACTAGCGGGGGTCGGGATACGCAGTATTTT. Residues: CATSRRTSGGRDTQYF.

A remark on this clone: A junction end diverges from the germline sequence, so it may reflect a read error. The chain recombines TRBV7-7 with TRBJ1-1, with TRBD1 as a possible D gene (5 bases). The CDR3 runs to 13 residues. CDR1 and CDR2 (germline): SSHAT, FNYEAQ (reference sequence). The CDR3 nucleotides read TGTGCTAGCAGTATGGGGGGTAACACTGAAGCTTTCTTT. Translation gives CASSMGGNTEAFF.

The chain couples TRBV27 to TRBJ2-7; 9 nucleotides agree with TRBD1. V lost 4 bases to trimming and J lost 5 bases; unmatched junction nucleotides: 6. This CDR3 is built from 14 residues. CDR1 MNHEY and CDR2 SMNVEV come from the germline V gene (reference sequence). The CDR3 loop is CASSYRDRVNEQYF. CDR3 DNA sequence: TGTGCCAGCAGTTACCGGGACAGGGTCAACGAGCAGTACTTC.

In its sample, this clone was seen once. The rearrangement joins TRBV2 to TRBJ1-1; maybe TRBD1 (5 bases). The CDR3 is 13 amino acids. V lost 6 bases, J lost 0 bases, and 8 bases lay in between. Per the germline V gene, CDR1 is SNHLY and CDR2 is FYNNEI. In DNA, the CDR3 is TGTGCCAGCAGGTTGGGGGTGAACACTGAAGCTTTCTTT. Amino acid sequence: CASRLGVNTEAFF.

This sequence joins TRBV2 and TRBJ1-6; tentative D call: TRBD1 (6 bases). V was trimmed by 7 bases and J by 7 bases, leaving 26 bases between them. Per the germline V gene, CDR1 is SNHLY and CDR2 is FYNNEI. There are 18 residues in the CDR3. CDR3 sequence (DNA): TGTGCCAGCATTCGTTCCGTTGCGGCCGGACAGTTAAATTCACCCCTCCACTTT. It translates to CASIRSVAAGQLNSPLHF.

The chain combines TRBV9 with TRBJ2-1; no definite D call. Trimming left V 2 bases short and J 7 bases short, with 10 bases between. The CDR3 totals 13 residues. Germline V gene lookup returns CDR1 SGDLS and CDR2 YYNGEE. The chain's CDR3 is CASSVTSVNEQFF. CDR3 coding DNA: TGTGCCAGCAGCGTTACCAGCGTGAATGAGCAGTTCTTC.

DNA for the CDR3: TGTGCCAGCAGCACGGGGGGCGGATCTAATGAAAAACTGTTTTTT. This translates into CASSTGGGSNEKLFF. The rearrangement uses TRBV28 and TRBJ1-4; tentative D call: TRBD1 (6 bases). V lost 6 bases to trimming and J lost 3 bases, with 14 bases between them. This CDR3 contains 15 residues. Germline CDR1 is MDHEN and CDR2 is SYDVKM.

The chain employs TRBV7-2 and TRBJ1-6, with D possibly being TRBD1 (5 bases). The CDR3 has 17 amino acids. Trimming shortened V by 4 bases and J by 8 bases, and 21 bases separated the two germline ends. Per the germline V gene, CDR1 is SGHTA and CDR2 is FQGNSA. The CDR3 region has the DNA TGTGCCAGCAGCTCTTGGACAAGCGGGTTGGAACATTCACCCCTCCACTTT. It yields the protein CASSSWTSGLEHSPLHF. Full variable domain (rest looked up from reference TRBV7-2 and TRBJ1-6): GAGVSQSPSNKVTEKGKDVELRCDPISGHTALYWYRQSLGQGLEFLIYFQGNSAPDKSGLPSDRFSAERTGGSVSTLTIQRTQQEDSAVYLCASSSWTSGLEHSPLHFGNGTRLTVT.

The V call is TRBV7-9, the J call TRBJ2-1; D ambiguous. The V end lost 5 bases, the J end lost 8 bases, and 7 bases lay between the germline ends. The CDR3 contains 11 residues. Germline V CDR1 and CDR2: SEHNR, FQNEAQ (reference sequence). DNA for the CDR3: TGTGCCAGCAGCCCCGAACATGAGCAGTTCTTC. Translated, it gives CASSPEHEQFF.

The rearrangement joins TRBV29-1 to TRBJ2-5; D unresolved. V lost 4 bases and J lost 2, with 5 bases in between. CDR1 and CDR2 from the germline V gene are SQVTM and ANQGSEA. This CDR3 contains 11 residues. The CDR3: CSVGTQETQYF. DNA for the CDR3: TGCAGCGTTGGAACACAAGAGACCCAGTACTTC.

The chain links TRBV19 to TRBJ1-2; TRBD1 aligns across 7 bases. Germline V gives CDR1 LNHDA, CDR2 SQIVND (reference sequence). The CDR3 sequence is 15 residues long. V dropped 5 bases and J dropped 5; count of bases not matched to a gene: 11. CDR3 nucleotides: TGTGCCAGTAGTCCCGTAGGAGGGGGCGGATATGGCTACACCTTC. Translation: CASSPVGGGGYGYTF. Drawing the rest from reference TRBV19 and TRBJ1-2, the complete variable domain is DGGITQSPKYLFRKEGQNVTLSCEQNLNHDAMYWYRQDPGQGLRLIYYSQIVNDFQKGDIAEGYSVSREKKESFPLTVTSAQKNPTAFYLCASSPVGGGGYGYTFGSGTRLTVV.